This TCR beta chain is drawn from a study of CD8 T cells in ankylosing spondylitis. Study results and limitations: With a CD8+ phenotype, disease-linked clones were relatively rare in peripheral blood. Past studies reported some motif variants in reactive arthritis synovial fluid and blood. There was reportedly significant enrichment of clones that were disease-linked in matched ankylosing spondylitis synovial fluid. Ankylosing spondylitis blood seemed to carry a telltale TCR beta motif made of under 10 highly homologous variants.

Via MiXCR, TCRdb re-called the 5' RACE reads, giving one row per CDR3 protein. The data contain 150,000 to 200,000 distinct CDR3 sequences, around 10% of them singletons. Trimming took 4 bases from V and 0 from J, leaving 12 bases between them. Germline V gene data show CDR1 as MNHEY and CDR2 as SVGAGI. This CDR3 contains 15 residues. A single count supports this clonotype. Its antigen is undetermined. The clonotype originates from a male donor with ankylosing spondylitis or in good health (not recorded which). Sequencing input: blood, either unsorted or a sorted T cell fraction (not recorded which). This chain links TRBV6-5 with TRBJ1-2; D uncertain. The CDR3 DNA reads TGTGCCAGCAGTTCCTCGGTACTCACTAACTATGGCTACACCTTC. Encoded protein: CASSSSVLTNYGYTF.